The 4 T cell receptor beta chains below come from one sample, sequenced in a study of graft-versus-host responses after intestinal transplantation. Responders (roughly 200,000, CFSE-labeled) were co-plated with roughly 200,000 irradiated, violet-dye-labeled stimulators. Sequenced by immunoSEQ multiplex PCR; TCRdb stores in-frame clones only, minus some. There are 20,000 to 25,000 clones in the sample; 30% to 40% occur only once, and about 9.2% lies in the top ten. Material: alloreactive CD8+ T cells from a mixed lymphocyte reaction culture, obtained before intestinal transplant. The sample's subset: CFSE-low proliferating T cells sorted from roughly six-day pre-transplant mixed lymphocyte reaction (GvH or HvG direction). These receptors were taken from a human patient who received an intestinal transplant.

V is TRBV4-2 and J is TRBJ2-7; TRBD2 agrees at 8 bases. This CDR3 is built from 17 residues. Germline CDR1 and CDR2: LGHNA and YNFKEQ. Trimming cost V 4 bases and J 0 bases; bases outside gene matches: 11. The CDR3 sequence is CASSPAGAGGRSYEQYF. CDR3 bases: TGTGCCAGCAGCCCCGCGGGCGCGGGAGGACGCTCCTACGAGCAGTACTTC.

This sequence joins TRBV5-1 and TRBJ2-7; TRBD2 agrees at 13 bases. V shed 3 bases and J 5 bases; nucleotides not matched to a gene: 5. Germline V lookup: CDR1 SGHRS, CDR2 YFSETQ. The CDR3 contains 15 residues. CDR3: CASSWTSGSHHEQYF. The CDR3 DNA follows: TGCGCCAGCAGCTGGACTAGCGGGAGTCACCACGAGCAGTACTTC.

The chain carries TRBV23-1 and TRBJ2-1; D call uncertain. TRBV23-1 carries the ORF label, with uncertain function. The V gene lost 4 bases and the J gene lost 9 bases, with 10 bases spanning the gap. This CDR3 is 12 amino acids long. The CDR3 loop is CASSLKGREQFF. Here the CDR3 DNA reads TGCGCCAGCAGTCTGAAGGGTCGTGAGCAGTTCTTC.

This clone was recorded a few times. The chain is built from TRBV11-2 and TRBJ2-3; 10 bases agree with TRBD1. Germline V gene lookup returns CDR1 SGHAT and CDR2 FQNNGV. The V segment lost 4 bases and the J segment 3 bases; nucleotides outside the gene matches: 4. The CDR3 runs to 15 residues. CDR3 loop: CASSSTGGETDTQYF. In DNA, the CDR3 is TGTGCCAGCAGCTCGACAGGGGGCGAAACAGATACGCAGTATTTT.